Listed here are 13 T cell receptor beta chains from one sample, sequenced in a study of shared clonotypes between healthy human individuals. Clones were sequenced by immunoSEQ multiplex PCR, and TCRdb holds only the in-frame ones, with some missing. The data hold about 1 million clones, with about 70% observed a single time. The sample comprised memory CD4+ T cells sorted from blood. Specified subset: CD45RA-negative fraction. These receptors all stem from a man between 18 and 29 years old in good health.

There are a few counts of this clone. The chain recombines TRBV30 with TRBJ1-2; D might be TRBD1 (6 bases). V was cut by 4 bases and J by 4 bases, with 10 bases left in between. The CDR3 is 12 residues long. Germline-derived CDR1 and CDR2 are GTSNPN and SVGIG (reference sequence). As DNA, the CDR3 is TGTGCCTGGACAGGGGAGGTCTATGGCTACACCTTC. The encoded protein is CAWTGEVYGYTF.

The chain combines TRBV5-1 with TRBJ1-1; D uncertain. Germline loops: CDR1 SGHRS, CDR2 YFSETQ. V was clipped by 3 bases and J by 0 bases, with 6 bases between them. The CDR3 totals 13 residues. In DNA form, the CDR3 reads TGCGCCAGCAGCTATTCGGTGAACACTGAAGCTTTCTTT. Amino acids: CASSYSVNTEAFF.

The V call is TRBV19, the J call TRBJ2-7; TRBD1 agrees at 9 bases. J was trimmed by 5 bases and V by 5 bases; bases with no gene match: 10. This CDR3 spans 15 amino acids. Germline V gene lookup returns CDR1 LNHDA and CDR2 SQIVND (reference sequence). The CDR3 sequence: CASSGTGTGIHEQYF. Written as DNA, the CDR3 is TGTGCCAGTAGTGGTACCGGGACAGGGATCCACGAGCAGTACTTC.

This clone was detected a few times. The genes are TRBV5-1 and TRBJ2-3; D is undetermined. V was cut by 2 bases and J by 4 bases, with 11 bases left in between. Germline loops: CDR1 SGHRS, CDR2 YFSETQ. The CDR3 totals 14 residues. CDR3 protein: CASSFEPPADTQYF. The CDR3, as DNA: TGCGCCAGCAGCTTTGAACCCCCCGCAGATACGCAGTATTTT. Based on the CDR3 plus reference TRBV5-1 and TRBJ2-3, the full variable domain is KAGVTQTPRYLIKTRGQQVTLSCSPISGHRSVSWYQQTPGQGLQFLFEYFSETQRNKGNFPGRFSGRQFSNSRSEMNVSTLELGDSALYLCASSFEPPADTQYFGPGTRLTVL.

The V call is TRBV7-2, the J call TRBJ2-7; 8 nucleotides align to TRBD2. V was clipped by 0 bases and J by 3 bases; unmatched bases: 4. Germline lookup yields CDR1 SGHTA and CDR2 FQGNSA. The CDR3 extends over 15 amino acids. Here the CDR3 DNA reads TGTGCCAGCAGCTTAGCAGGGACTAGTGACTACGAGCAGTACTTC. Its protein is CASSLAGTSDYEQYF.

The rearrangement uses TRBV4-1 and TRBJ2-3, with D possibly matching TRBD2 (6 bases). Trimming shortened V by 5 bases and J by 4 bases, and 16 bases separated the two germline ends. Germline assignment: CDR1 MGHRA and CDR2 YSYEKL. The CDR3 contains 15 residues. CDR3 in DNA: TGCGCCAGCAGCTCCGCTAGCGAAGGGGCAGATACGCAGTATTTT. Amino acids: CASSSASEGADTQYF.

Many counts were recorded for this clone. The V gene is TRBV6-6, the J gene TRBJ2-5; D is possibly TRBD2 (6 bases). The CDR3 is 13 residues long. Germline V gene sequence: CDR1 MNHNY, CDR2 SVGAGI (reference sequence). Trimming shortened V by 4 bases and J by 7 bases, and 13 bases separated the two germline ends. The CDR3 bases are TGTGCCAGCAGTTTTGACTATAGCGGGACCCAGTACTTC. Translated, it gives CASSFDYSGTQYF.

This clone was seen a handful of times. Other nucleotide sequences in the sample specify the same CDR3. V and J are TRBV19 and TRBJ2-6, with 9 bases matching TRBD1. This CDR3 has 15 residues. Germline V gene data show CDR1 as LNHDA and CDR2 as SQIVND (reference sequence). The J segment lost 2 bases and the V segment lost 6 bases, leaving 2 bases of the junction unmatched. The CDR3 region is CASSGDRAGANVLTF. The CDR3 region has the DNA TGTGCCAGTAGCGGGGACAGGGCTGGGGCCAACGTCCTGACTTTC.

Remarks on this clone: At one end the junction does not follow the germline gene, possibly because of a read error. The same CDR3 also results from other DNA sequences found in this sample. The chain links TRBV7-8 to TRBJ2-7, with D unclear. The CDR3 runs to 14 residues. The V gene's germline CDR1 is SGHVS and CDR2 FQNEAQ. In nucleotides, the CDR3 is TGCGCCAGCAGCTCCCGGGTGGGCGTAGCCGAGCAGTACTTC. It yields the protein CASSSRVGVAEQYF.

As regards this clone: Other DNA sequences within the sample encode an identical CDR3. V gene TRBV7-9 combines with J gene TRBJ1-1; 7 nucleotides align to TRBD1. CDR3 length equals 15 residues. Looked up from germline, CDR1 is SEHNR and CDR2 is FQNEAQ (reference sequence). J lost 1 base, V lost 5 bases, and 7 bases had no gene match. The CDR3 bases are TGTGCCAGCAGCCCCCGACAGGGAACGAACACTGAAGCTTTCTTT. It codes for CASSPRQGTNTEAFF.

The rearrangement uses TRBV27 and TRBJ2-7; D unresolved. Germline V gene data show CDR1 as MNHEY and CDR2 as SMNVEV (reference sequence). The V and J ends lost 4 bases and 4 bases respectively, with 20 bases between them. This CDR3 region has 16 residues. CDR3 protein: CASSSIRAHLSYEQYF. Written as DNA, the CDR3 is TGTGCCAGCAGTTCAATCCGGGCCCACTTATCTTACGAGCAGTACTTC.

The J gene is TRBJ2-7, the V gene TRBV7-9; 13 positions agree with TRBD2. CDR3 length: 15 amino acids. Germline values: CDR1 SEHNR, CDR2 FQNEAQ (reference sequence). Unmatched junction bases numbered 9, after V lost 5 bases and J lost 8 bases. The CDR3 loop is CASSTLAGGPMKQYF. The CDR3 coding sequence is TGTGCCAGCAGCACACTAGCGGGAGGGCCTATGAAGCAGTACTTC. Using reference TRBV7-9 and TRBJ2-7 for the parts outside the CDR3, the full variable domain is DTGVSQNPRHKITKRGQNVTFRCDPISEHNRLYWYRQTLGQGPEFLTYFQNEAQLEKSRLLSDRFSAERPKGSFSTLEIQRTEQGDSAMYLCASSTLAGGPMKQYFGPGTRLTVT.

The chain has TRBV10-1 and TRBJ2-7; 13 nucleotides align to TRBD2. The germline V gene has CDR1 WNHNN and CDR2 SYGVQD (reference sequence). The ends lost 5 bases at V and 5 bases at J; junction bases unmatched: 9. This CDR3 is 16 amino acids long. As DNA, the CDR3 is TGCGCCAGCAGTATCGGGACTAGCGGGGCCGTTCACGAGCAGTACTTC. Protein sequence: CASSIGTSGAVHEQYF.